Below, 4 T cell receptor beta chains from the same sample are listed, as sequenced in a study of blood T cell repertoires in COVID-19. The assay was immunoSEQ multiplex PCR, and TCRdb's table has in-frame clones only and misses some. The sample includes about 100,000 clones, 80% to 90% seen only once; the top ten take about 2%. The sequenced sample consisted of peripheral blood. The receptors were gathered from a human donor in a cohort sampled during active COVID-19.

The rearrangement links TRBV19 to TRBJ1-5; TRBD1 matches at 8 bases. Germline lookup yields CDR1 LNHDA and CDR2 SQIVND (reference sequence). Trimming at V came to 5 bases and at J to 6 bases, leaving 6 bases not matched to a gene. There are 14 residues in the CDR3. The CDR3 loop is CASSSDRGSQPQHF. In nucleotides, the CDR3 is TGTGCCAGTAGTTCCGACAGGGGAAGTCAGCCCCAGCATTTT.

The J gene is TRBJ2-5, the V gene TRBV19, with 8 bases fitting TRBD2. The CDR3 is 16 amino acids. Germline-derived CDR1 and CDR2 are LNHDA and SQIVND (reference sequence). With 3 bases clipped from V and 5 bases from J, the junction kept 11 bases outside the gene matches. In DNA, the CDR3 is TGTGCCAGTAGTATCGGGAGCGGCGGGGGGCAGGAGACCCAGTACTTC. Amino acid sequence: CASSIGSGGGQETQYF.

This clone occurred a few times. The chain employs TRBV30 and TRBJ1-1, with D maybe TRBD1 (5 bases). V lost 5 bases to trimming and J lost 9 bases, with 13 bases between them. This CDR3 spans 11 amino acids. Germline assignment: CDR1 GTSNPN and CDR2 SVGIG (reference sequence). The CDR3 nucleotides are TGTGCCTGGTCTGGACAAGGACAAGCTTTCTTT. Translation gives CAWSGQGQAFF. The full variable domain, rest sourced from reference TRBV30 and TRBJ1-1, is SQTIHQWPATLVQPVGSPLSLECTVEGTSNPNLYWYRQAAGRGLQLLFYSVGIGQISSEVPQNLSASRPQDRQFILSSKKLLLSDSGFYLCAWSGQGQAFFGQGTRLTVV.

The chain employs TRBV9 and TRBJ1-2, with 7 bases matching TRBD1. Germline assignment: CDR1 SGDLS and CDR2 YYNGEE. After removal of 0 bases from V and 6 bases from J, the junction contained 5 bases not matched to a gene. There are 14 residues in the CDR3. The CDR3 DNA reads TGTGCCAGCAGCGTAGGACAGGGTCTGGATGGCTACACCTTC. Its protein is CASSVGQGLDGYTF. Filled out from reference TRBV9 and TRBJ1-2, the complete variable domain reads DSGVTQTPKHLITATGQRVTLRCSPRSGDLSVYWYQQSLDQGLQFLIQYYNGEERAKGNILERFSAQQFPDLHSELNLSSLELGDSALYFCASSVGQGLDGYTFGSGTRLTVV.